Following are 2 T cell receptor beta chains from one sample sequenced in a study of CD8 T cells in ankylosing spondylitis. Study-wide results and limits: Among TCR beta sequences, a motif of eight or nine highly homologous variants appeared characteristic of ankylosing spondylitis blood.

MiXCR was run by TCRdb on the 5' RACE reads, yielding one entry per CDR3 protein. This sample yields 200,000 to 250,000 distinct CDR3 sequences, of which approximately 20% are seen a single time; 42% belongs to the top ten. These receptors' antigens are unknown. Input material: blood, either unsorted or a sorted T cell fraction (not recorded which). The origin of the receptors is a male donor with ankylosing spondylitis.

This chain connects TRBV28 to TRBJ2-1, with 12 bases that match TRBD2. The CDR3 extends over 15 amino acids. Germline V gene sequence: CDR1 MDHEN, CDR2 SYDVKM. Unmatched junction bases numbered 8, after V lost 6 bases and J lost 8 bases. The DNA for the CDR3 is TGTGCCAGCAGCGGACTAGCGGGAAGGCGCGATGAGCAGTTCTTC. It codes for CASSGLAGRRDEQFF.

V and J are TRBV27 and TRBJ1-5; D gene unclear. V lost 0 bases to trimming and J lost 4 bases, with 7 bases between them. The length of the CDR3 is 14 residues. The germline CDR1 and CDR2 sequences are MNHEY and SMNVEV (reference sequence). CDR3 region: CASSLSSSNQPQHF. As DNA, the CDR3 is TGTGCCAGCAGTTTATCGAGTAGTAATCAGCCCCAGCATTTT.